The rows below give T cell receptor beta chains drawn from one sample of a study of cytomegalovirus exposure and HLA in healthy donors. Using immunoSEQ multiplex PCR, the repertoire was profiled, and TCRdb retains in-frame clones only, with some absent. Found here are 80,000 to 100,000 clones, around 72% of them singletons; the top ten hold roughly 11%. Sequenced: PBMCs. These receptors all come from a young man in good health and CMV-seropositive. Both conserved end residues are part of each CDR3. Each record gives: CDR3 DNA, CDR3 protein, V gene, J gene, D gene, clone size. The D gene is left open where the match is weak. Part of the rows lack a size; the others show once, few, many or a class for expanded clones.

TGTGCCAGCAGGACAGGGGGCCCCAATCAGCCCCAGCATTTT	CASRTGGPNQPQHF	TRBV28	TRBJ1-5	TRBD1	-
TGTGCCACCAGCAGAAGTTCCGGGGGGGCGCGAGAGCAGTACTTC	CATSRSSGGAREQYF	TRBV15	TRBJ2-7	TRBD2	few
TGTGCCAGCAGCTTCGGGACAGGACTACCAATCCTCATGAACACTGAAGCTTTCTTT	CASSFGTGLPILMNTEAFF	TRBV5-6	TRBJ1-1	TRBD1	-
TGTGCCAGCAGCTTATGGGGGAGGGACACTGAAGCTTTCTTT	CASSLWGRDTEAFF	TRBV11-2	TRBJ1-1	-	-
TGTGCCAGCAGCTTGGCGGGGGGGGCTTGGGAGACCCAGTACTTC	CASSLAGGAWETQYF	TRBV5-6	TRBJ2-5	TRBD2	once
TGTGCCAGCAGTTACTTATCCAGGAACACTGAAGCTTTCTTT	CASSYLSRNTEAFF	TRBV6-5	TRBJ1-1	-	few
TGTGCCAGCAGTTTCGACGCCGGGGGTCGGGACACTGAAGCTTTCTTT	CASSFDAGGRDTEAFF	TRBV27	TRBJ1-1	-	-
TGTGCCAGCAGTTTGAGCCTCTATGGCTACACCTTC	CASSLSLYGYTF	TRBV28	TRBJ1-2	-	few
TGTGCCAGCAGCCAAAACTACAGGGGCACTGAAGCTTTCTTT	CASSQNYRGTEAFF	TRBV11-1	TRBJ1-1	TRBD1	-
TGTGCCACCAGGGGGTATGGCTACACCTTC	CATRGYGYTF	TRBV19	TRBJ1-2	TRBD1	-
TGCGCCAGCAGCTTGATGAGGCCCGTGGCCGGGGAGCTGTTTTTT	CASSLMRPVAGELFF	TRBV5-1	TRBJ2-2	-	once
TGCGCCAGCAGCCTCCGGGACAGGGACGGCGAGCAGTACTTC	CASSLRDRDGEQYF	TRBV4-1	TRBJ2-7	TRBD1	-
TGTGCCAGCAGCTTAGGGGACAGGGCAGAAGAGACCCAGTACTTC	CASSLGDRAEETQYF	TRBV11-1	TRBJ2-5	TRBD1	-
TGCGCCAGCAGCTTGGAATCTCCAGGGCCAGAGACCCAGTACTTC	CASSLESPGPETQYF	TRBV5-1	TRBJ2-5	-	-
TGTGCCAGTGGACCCGGGACAGGGGGCCCCGAGCAGTACTTC	CASGPGTGGPEQYF	TRBV19	TRBJ2-7	TRBD1	-
TGTGCCAGCAGGGCAGGGACTAATGAAAAACTGTTTTTT	CASRAGTNEKLFF	TRBV25-1	TRBJ1-4	-	medium-sized
TGCGCCAGCAGCTTGGGGACAGGGGATCTAGCCAAAAACATTCAGTACTTC	CASSLGTGDLAKNIQYF	TRBV5-1	TRBJ2-4	TRBD1	-
TGTGCCAGTAGGCGGGACCCAGAGGCTCATGAATATTTT	CASRRDPEAHEYF	TRBV19	TRBJ1-3	-	few
TGTGCCAGCAGCCCCCCTGGCAGGGGCTATGGCTACACCTTC	CASSPPGRGYGYTF	TRBV6-5	TRBJ1-2	-	-
TGTGCCAGCAGTGAGTTCGACGGGATGGTATACGAGCAGTACTTC	CASSEFDGMVYEQYF	TRBV2	TRBJ2-7	-	few
TGTGCCAGTAGTATATCGCGGGGGACCGGGGAGCTGTTTTTT	CASSISRGTGELFF	TRBV19	TRBJ2-2	TRBD2	-
TGTGCCAGCAGCCAGATAGCGGGGGGCAACACAGATACGCAGTATTTT	CASSQIAGGNTDTQYF	TRBV14	TRBJ2-3	TRBD2	-
TGTGCCAGCAGCCGTTCCGGGGGAGGCCGAGAAGCTTTCTTT	CASSRSGGGREAFF	TRBV14	TRBJ1-1	-	once
TGTGCCATTCTCCAGGGCGGGGCGAGCACAGATACGCAGTATTTT	CAILQGGASTDTQYF	TRBV2	TRBJ2-3	-	once
TGCGCCAGCAGCTTGTCGGGGGGTTGGTACGAGCAGTACTTC	CASSLSGGWYEQYF	TRBV5-1	TRBJ2-7	TRBD2	-
TGTGCCAGCAGCCCAGACAGGGGTCGGAACACTGAAGCTTTCTTT	CASSPDRGRNTEAFF	TRBV5-6	TRBJ1-1	TRBD1	-
TGTGCCAGCAGCGTAGTCGGGGACAGTCCCACCGGGGAGCTGTTTTTT	CASSVVGDSPTGELFF	TRBV9	TRBJ2-2	TRBD1	-
TGTGCCTGGAGTGTAAGACTTGGATCCCTCCTTCTACCCCTCCACTTT	CAWSVRLGSLLLPLHF	TRBV30	TRBJ1-6	-	few
TGTGCCACAAGCTTATACGGACAGGGGGCTTACGAGCAGTACTTC	CATSLYGQGAYEQYF	TRBV7-2	TRBJ2-7	TRBD1	-
TGCGCCAGCAGCTTGTGGGGGACAGGGGGCTCCAGCACTGAAGCTTTCTTT	CASSLWGTGGSSTEAFF	TRBV5-1	TRBJ1-1	TRBD1	-
TGTGCCAGCAGCCAATCTGGGCAGCTTAATCAGCCCCAGCATTTT	CASSQSGQLNQPQHF	TRBV16	TRBJ1-5	-	once
TGTGCCATCACCTCGGGGGGCGCAGCGGAGACCCAGTACTTC	CAITSGGAAETQYF	TRBV10-3	TRBJ2-5	-	-
TGTGCCAGCATTAGTAGCGGGGGGTTGTACGAGCAGTACTTC	CASISSGGLYEQYF	TRBV6-1	TRBJ2-7	TRBD2	-
TGTGCCAGCAGTCCCGGGAATCACAATGAGCAGTTCTTC	CASSPGNHNEQFF	TRBV6-5	TRBJ2-1	-	-
TGTGCCAGCAGCTCGGGACTGACCTACGAGCAGTACTTC	CASSSGLTYEQYF	TRBV5-4	TRBJ2-7	-	-
TGCGCCAGCAGTGATGGGACAGGGGGCCACGGCACTGAAGCTTTCTTT	CASSDGTGGHGTEAFF	TRBV10-2	TRBJ1-1	TRBD1	-
TGTGCCTGGAGTGTCGGGTTTGCCGAGCAGTACTTC	CAWSVGFAEQYF	TRBV30	TRBJ2-7	-	once
TGTGCCAGCAGCGCCTGGACAGGGCCGAACACCGGGGAGCTGTTTTTT	CASSAWTGPNTGELFF	TRBV5-6	TRBJ2-2	TRBD1	-
TGTGCCAGCAGTTTCTGGACAGGGGGCGAAACTAATGAAAAACTGTTTTTT	CASSFWTGGETNEKLFF	TRBV28	TRBJ1-4	TRBD1	-
TGTGCCAGCAGCTCCGTGGCGGGGGGGCATAATGAGCAGTTCTTC	CASSSVAGGHNEQFF	TRBV7-8	TRBJ2-1	TRBD2	-
TGTGCCAGCACTCTAAGGGGGAAAACTGAAGCTTTCTTT	CASTLRGKTEAFF	TRBV28	TRBJ1-1	-	-